The rows below give T cell receptor beta chains drawn from one sample of a study of cytomegalovirus exposure and HLA in healthy donors. Profiled with immunoSEQ multiplex PCR; TCRdb holds only in-frame clones, not every one. This table has under 200,000 clones, around 83% appearing once. Sequencing was carried out using PBMCs. These receptors originate from a male donor in good health and CMV-seropositive. Both conserved end residues are part of each CDR3. A D gene is named only where the DNA matches it firmly. Clone size is given for some rows only: seen once, a few or many times, or a class if the clone is expanded.

NA	NA	TRBV10-3	TRBJ1-2	TGTGCCATCAGTGAGGAAGGACAGAAAAATGGCTACACCTTC	CAISEEGQKNGYTF
few	TRBD2	TRBV7-2	TRBJ2-5	TGTGCCAGCAGCTTAGAGTGGCGGGGGGGCCGAGAGACCCAGTACTTC	CASSLEWRGGRETQYF
NA	TRBD1	TRBV6-5	TRBJ2-7	TGTGCCAGCAGTTACTCACAGGGGGTCAACTACGAGCAGTACTTC	CASSYSQGVNYEQYF
NA	TRBD1	TRBV5-1	TRBJ1-2	TGCGCCAGCAGCTCGACAGGGTTAGTCTATGGCTACACCTTC	CASSSTGLVYGYTF
NA	NA	TRBV29-1	TRBJ1-1	TGCAGCGTTGACCCTCGGGGAGGACCGGGTGCTTTCTTT	CSVDPRGGPGAFF
NA	NA	TRBV28	TRBJ2-7	TGTGCCAGCAGTTTATTCCCCCCAAAGTCGGGGGCCTACGAGCAGTACTTC	CASSLFPPKSGAYEQYF
NA	NA	TRBV15	TRBJ1-5	TGTGCCACCAGCAGAGTCGCAGACAATCAGCCCCAGCATTTT	CATSRVADNQPQHF
NA	TRBD1	TRBV27	TRBJ1-1	TGTGCCAGCAGGGTAGGGGGCGCCTACACTGAAGCTTTCTTT	CASRVGGAYTEAFF
NA	NA	TRBV5-1	TRBJ2-1	TGCGCCAGCAGCCAGAGACAGGTGAGCTCCTACAATGAGCAGTTCTTC	CASSQRQVSSYNEQFF
NA	NA	TRBV4-1	TRBJ1-2	TGCGCCAGCAGCCAACACCCCCTCATGGAGGGAGGCTATGGCTACACCTTC	CASSQHPLMEGGYGYTF
NA	TRBD1	TRBV5-5	TRBJ1-2	TGTGCCAGCAGCTCAGGGGGCGGCTACACCTTC	CASSSGGGYTF
NA	NA	TRBV28	TRBJ2-1	TGTGCCAGCAGTTCGGGGACAAACTCCTACAATGAGCAGTTCTTC	CASSSGTNSYNEQFF
few	NA	TRBV19	TRBJ2-1	TGTGCCAGTAGTACCTGGGCGGAGGACCCTACCGGGAATGAGCAGTTCTTC	CASSTWAEDPTGNEQFF
NA	TRBD2	TRBV11-2	TRBJ2-5	TGTGCCAGCAGCCTAGGGGTAGCGGGGGGCAACCAAGAGACCCAGTACTTC	CASSLGVAGGNQETQYF
NA	NA	TRBV6-6	TRBJ1-5	TGTGCCAGCAGTACTCACGGGTCCAACAATCAGCCCCAGCATTTT	CASSTHGSNNQPQHF
NA	NA	TRBV5-1	TRBJ2-6	TGCGCCAGCAGCTTGCTCGGGGGGTCAGGGGCCAACGTCCCGACTTTC	CASSLLGGSGANVPTF
NA	NA	TRBV6-5	TRBJ2-7	TGTGCCAGCAGTGAAGGGGCGAAGGACGAGCAGTACTTC	CASSEGAKDEQYF
once	TRBD1	TRBV28	TRBJ1-4	TGTGCCAGCATTACGATCGGACAGGGGGAAAAACTGTTTTTT	CASITIGQGEKLFF
NA	TRBD2	TRBV5-6	TRBJ2-7	TGTGCCAGCAGCTCCGAAGGATCCCTAGCGGGGAGCACCTACGAGCAGTACTTC	CASSSEGSLAGSTYEQYF
once	TRBD2	TRBV28	TRBJ2-1	TGTGCCAGCAGCCCCTCGGGGGGGATAACCTACAATGAGCAGTTCTTC	CASSPSGGITYNEQFF
NA	TRBD1	TRBV4-3	TRBJ1-2	TGCGCCAGCAGCCAATGGACAGGGAACTATGGCTACACCTTC	CASSQWTGNYGYTF
NA	TRBD1	TRBV10-3	TRBJ1-1	TGTGCCAGCAGGGAACAGGGGCCACACACTGAAGCTTTCTTT	CASREQGPHTEAFF
NA	TRBD1	TRBV11-2	TRBJ2-7	TGTGCCAGCAGCTTAGTATCTCAGGGGGCCTACGAGCAGTACTTC	CASSLVSQGAYEQYF
NA	NA	TRBV5-1	TRBJ1-5	TGCGCCAGCAGCTTGGAGGGGAGCAATCAGCCCCAGCATTTT	CASSLEGSNQPQHF
NA	TRBD1	TRBV2	TRBJ1-2	TGTGCCAGCAGCCGTGATGGACAGGGTTTAGAAGGCTACACCTTC	CASSRDGQGLEGYTF
NA	NA	TRBV30	TRBJ1-2	TGTGCCTGGACAGTAGGGGGTCTTGGAGGCTACACCTTC	CAWTVGGLGGYTF
NA	NA	TRBV28	TRBJ2-7	TGTGCCAGCAGTGTTGATTTGAGCTCCTACGAGCAGTACTTC	CASSVDLSSYEQYF
NA	TRBD1	TRBV19	TRBJ2-1	TGTGCCAGTAGTATGACAGGGTGGAATGAGCAGTTCTTC	CASSMTGWNEQFF
NA	TRBD2	TRBV9	TRBJ2-1	TGTGCCAGCAGCGTCAGCGGGACTCCCAAGGATGAGCAGTTCTTC	CASSVSGTPKDEQFF
few	NA	TRBV9	TRBJ1-1	TGTGCCAGCAGCGACAAGGACAGTGAAGAAGCTTTCTTT	CASSDKDSEEAFF
NA	TRBD1	TRBV28	TRBJ2-7	TGTGCCAGCAGTTTGGACTTAGGGGGCCTGCGGTCCTACGAGCAGTACTTC	CASSLDLGGLRSYEQYF
once	TRBD1	TRBV6-5	TRBJ1-4	TGTGCCAGCAGTTACTCGGGGACAGGGGGAAGTGAAAAACTGTTTTTT	CASSYSGTGGSEKLFF
NA	NA	TRBV29-1	TRBJ1-1	TGCAGCGTAAGGACTTCGAACACTGAAGCTTTCTTT	CSVRTSNTEAFF
few	NA	TRBV5-6	TRBJ1-1	TGTGCCAGCAGCTTCCGAGTCACTGAAGCTTTCTTT	CASSFRVTEAFF
once	NA	TRBV5-1	TRBJ2-1	TGCGCCAGCAACCCGGCGGGGTTTATCTACAATGAGCAGTTCTTC	CASNPAGFIYNEQFF
NA	TRBD1	TRBV18	TRBJ1-5	TGTGCCAGCTCATCAGGGGGCGAGGTCCATCAGCCCCAGCATTTT	CASSSGGEVHQPQHF
NA	NA	TRBV19	TRBJ2-7	TGTGCCAGCAGTCCCTCATCGAGCTCCTACGAGCAGTACTTC	CASSPSSSSYEQYF
NA	NA	TRBV11-3	TRBJ2-2	TGTGCCAGCAGCCCGCAGGTGCTCACCGGGGAGCTGTTTTTT	CASSPQVLTGELFF
once	TRBD1	TRBV5-5	TRBJ1-1	TGTGCCAGCAGCCCCTTTTACAGGGGCCGGTTTGGGAACACTGAAGCTTTCTTT	CASSPFYRGRFGNTEAFF
NA	TRBD2	TRBV15	TRBJ2-1	TGTGCCACCAGCAGAGATCCCCAAACTAGCGGGGCCTACAATGAGCAGTTCTTC	CATSRDPQTSGAYNEQFF
NA	NA	TRBV27	TRBJ2-6	TGTGCCAGCAGTTTTACCCTCCGGACATTCAGGGCGGGGGCCAACGTCCTGACTTTC	CASSFTLRTFRAGANVLTF
NA	NA	TRBV7-2	TRBJ1-2	TGTGCCAGCAGCCCACGACAGTCCTACTATGGCTACACCTTC	CASSPRQSYYGYTF
NA	TRBD1	TRBV25-1	TRBJ2-1	TGTGCCAGCAGTGATAACAGGGGCTTAATGAGGGAGCAGTTCTTC	CASSDNRGLMREQFF
NA	TRBD1	TRBV7-2	TRBJ2-5	TGTGCCAGCAGCTTGGGGACAGGGAAGGAGACCCAGTACTTC	CASSLGTGKETQYF
NA	TRBD1	TRBV30	TRBJ1-5	TGTGCCTGGAGTTCCGGGACAGGGTTGGCAAATCAGCCCCAGCATTTT	CAWSSGTGLANQPQHF
NA	NA	TRBV6-5	TRBJ1-1	TGTGCCAGCACCTTAACAGGGAGGAACACTGAAGCTTTCTTT	CASTLTGRNTEAFF
NA	NA	TRBV6-5	TRBJ1-1	TGTGCCAGCAGTTACTCGAGCGCAGCAGCTACCACTGAAGCTTTCTTT	CASSYSSAAATTEAFF
NA	NA	TRBV18	TRBJ1-1	TGTGCCAGCTCACCAGAGGATGAAGCTTTCTTT	CASSPEDEAFF
NA	NA	TRBV6-1	TRBJ2-5	TGTGCCAGCAGTGGAGGAAGGCGGCAGTACTTC	CASSGGRRQYF
NA	TRBD1	TRBV19	TRBJ1-2	TGTGCCAGTAGCCACGGCCAGGGGGCGGGCTATGGCTACACCTTC	CASSHGQGAGYGYTF
NA	NA	TRBV5-1	TRBJ1-4	TGCGCCAGCAGCTTCGACGCACAGGATAATGAAAAACTGTTTTTT	CASSFDAQDNEKLFF
NA	TRBD2	TRBV7-7	TRBJ2-1	TGTGCCAGCAGCCGAGGACTAGCGGGAATCAATGAGCAGTTCTTC	CASSRGLAGINEQFF
NA	TRBD1	TRBV9	TRBJ2-1	TGTGCCAGCAGCGGAGGCAGGGGGTGGGGGAATGAGCAGTTCTTC	CASSGGRGWGNEQFF
once	NA	TRBV25-1	TRBJ1-1	TGTGCCAGCAGTGAATATGGGGGGGGGAGCACTGAAGCTTTCTTT	CASSEYGGGSTEAFF
NA	NA	TRBV6-1	TRBJ2-3	TGTGCCTTACAGCGGGTAACCACAGATACGCAGTATTTT	CALQRVTTDTQYF
once	NA	TRBV5-1	TRBJ2-5	TGCGCCAGCAGCTCCCCCCTGGCGGGAGAGACCCAGTACTTC	CASSSPLAGETQYF
NA	TRBD2	TRBV5-6	TRBJ2-5	TGTGCCAGCAGCCCCGGGACTAGCCTGGAGACCCAGTACTTC	CASSPGTSLETQYF
NA	TRBD2	TRBV5-8	TRBJ2-1	TGTGCCAGCAGCTTGGTGGCGGGAGGCTCCTACAATGAGCAGTTCTTC	CASSLVAGGSYNEQFF
NA	NA	TRBV7-2	TRBJ1-1	TGTGCCAGCAGCCGGCAGGTGAACACTGAAGCTTTCTTT	CASSRQVNTEAFF
NA	TRBD2	TRBV5-4	TRBJ2-7	TGTGCCAGCAGCCTGGGGACTAGCGGGGCCTACGAGCAGTACTTC	CASSLGTSGAYEQYF